This TCR beta chain was identified in a study of cytomegalovirus exposure and HLA in healthy donors. Study-wide background: The same platform used for the approximately 670 first-cohort repertoires was also used for the roughly 130 validation repertoires, as a later analysis reported. Study-wide points: Reportedly, diagnosis of cytomegalovirus status by the classifier showed high specificity and sensitivity. The investigators catalogued 164 TCR beta chains as cytomegalovirus-associated.

Assay: immunoSEQ multiplex PCR; the TCRdb copy retains only in-frame clones and omits some. The table has around 69,000 clones, 96% seen once. This clone was seen more than once but under ten times. Its antigen is as yet unknown. Sequencing was performed on PBMCs. The sequence was obtained from a woman aged 18-35 years in good health and CMV-seropositive.

The CDR3 sequence: CAWSRGDGETQYF. CDR3 in DNA: TGTGCCTGGAGCAGGGGAGACGGAGAGACCCAGTACTTC. The chain has TRBV30 and TRBJ2-5, with D maybe TRBD1 (6 bases). Germline assignment: CDR1 GTSNPN and CDR2 SVGIG (reference sequence). Trimming left V 3 bases short and J 4 bases short, with 12 bases between. The CDR3 extends over 13 amino acids.